This T cell receptor (beta chain) was obtained from a study of cytomegalovirus exposure and HLA in healthy donors. On this clone: The antigen is not known.

Losses at the gene ends were 2 bases for V and 4 bases for J; bases not matched to a gene: 4. Germline-derived CDR1 and CDR2 are KGHSH and LQKENI. This CDR3 is built from 16 residues. These donors, healthy bone marrow donors, were studied. Study conclusions and caveats: Sequence variants that were highly shared formed a cluster that was likely a sequencing artifact.

With 60 Vbeta and 13 Jbeta primers, the PCR was carried out. The method was immunoSEQ multiplex PCR; TCRdb's version includes in-frame clones alone and lacks a portion of them. Here the sample spans about 200,000 clones, 75% to 90% being singletons. The receptor was isolated from a boy under 10 years old in good health and CMV-seronegative. This rearrangement joins TRBV18 to TRBJ2-1; 11 nucleotides align to TRBD2. Sample: PBMCs. CDR3 coding DNA: TGTGCCAGCTCACCAGAGGGGACTAGCGGATACAATGAGCAGTTCTTC. Protein sequence: CASSPEGTSGYNEQFF.